This TCR beta chain originates from a study of blood T cell repertoires in COVID-19. Study as a whole: COVID-19 samples, acute and convalescent, were from the United States, Italy and Spain.

Per the study methods: The assay estimated nucleated cells by amplifying reference gene primers. The method was immunoSEQ multiplex PCR; TCRdb's version includes in-frame clones alone and lacks a portion of them. For V, J and clone size, that table is used; D and trimming come from the DNA. The table lists some 87,000 clones, around 87% of them singletons. Trimming removed 3 bases from V and 4 bases from J; junction bases left unmatched: 4. This CDR3 has 14 amino acids. CDR1 is MNHEY and CDR2 is SMNVEV in the germline V gene (reference sequence). The sample comprised peripheral blood. This chain uses TRBV27 with TRBJ2-3; TRBD2 agrees at 7 bases. This TCR derives from a human donor in a cohort sampled during active COVID-19. CDR3 region: CASSFGTTADTQYF. CDR3 in DNA: TGTGCCAGCAGTTTCGGGACTACAGCAGATACGCAGTATTTT.